Listed below are T cell receptor beta chains from one sample, sequenced in a study of regulatory T cells in long-lasting Graves disease. TCRdb redid the calling of the multiplex PCR reads with MiXCR, one entry per CDR3 protein. The data contain about 440,000 distinct CDR3 sequences, just under 15% of them seen just once; the ten biggest clones take up 16%. These data were also reused for a study on T cells in Graves' hyperthyroidism and ophthalmopathy.

Sample: peripheral blood mononuclear cells (PBMCs), taken at new diagnosis, from a patient treated with antithyroid drugs. The receptors derive from a woman under 40 with Graves disease. Each CDR3 is given with its conserved first and last residue. The D gene is left open where the match is weak. Expanded clones are given a class, and other clones once, few, many or no size at all.

D	size	V	J	CDR3	DNA
TRBD1	many	TRBV7-2	TRBJ1-1	CASTRGGAITEAFF	TGTGCCAGCACCCGAGGGGGCGCGATCACTGAAGCTTTCTTT
TRBD1	many	TRBV11-2	TRBJ1-2	CASSRTGDSPNYGYTF	TGTGCCAGCAGCCGAACCGGGGACAGCCCTAACTATGGCTACACCTTC
TRBD1	-	TRBV10-2	TRBJ1-4	CASRDGQADNEKLFF	TGCGCCAGCAGAGATGGACAGGCCGACAATGAAAAACTGTTTTTT
TRBD1	many	TRBV20-1	TRBJ2-5	CSASKRQGSQETQYF	TGCAGTGCTTCCAAACGACAGGGCTCCCAAGAGACCCAGTACTTC
-	-	TRBV24-1	TRBJ1-1	CATARGGAGGTEAFF	TGTGCCACAGCTCGGGGTGGCGCGGGGGGCACTGAAGCTTTCTTT
TRBD1	-	TRBV4-2	TRBJ1-2	CASSQAGTGTGYTF	TGTGCCAGCAGCCAAGCCGGGACAGGGACAGGCTACACCTTC
-	many	TRBV5-1	TRBJ1-1	CASLEGESTEAFF	TGCGCCAGCCTGGAGGGGGAGAGCACTGAAGCTTTCTTT
-	-	TRBV7-9	TRBJ1-6	CASSPPDRATSPLHF	TGTGCCAGCAGCCCACCGGACAGAGCGACTTCACCCCTCCACTTT
-	-	TRBV6-2/TRBV6-3	TRBJ1-6	CASSEYWTGDSPLHF	TGTGCCAGCAGTGAATATTGGACTGGAGATTCACCCCTCCACTTT
TRBD1	few	TRBV7-2	TRBJ2-4	CASSVDDRELNIQYF	TGTGCCAGCAGCGTCGATGACAGGGAGCTAAACATTCAGTACTTC
TRBD1	once	TRBV29-1	TRBJ1-2	CSVDWDRGGGWENYGYTF	TGCAGCGTTGATTGGGACAGGGGAGGTGGTTGGGAGAACTATGGCTACACCTTC
TRBD1	many	TRBV10-3	TRBJ1-5	CAISEISGTGKLGNQPQHF	TGTGCCATCAGTGAAATATCCGGGACAGGGAAATTGGGCAATCAGCCCCAGCATTTT
TRBD1	many	TRBV5-1	TRBJ2-7	CASRIGQGHYEQYF	TGCGCCAGCAGGATAGGACAGGGCCACTACGAGCAGTACTTC
TRBD1	-	TRBV12-3/TRBV12-4	TRBJ1-6	CASSPPGTGVSPLHF	TGTGCCAGCTCACCCCCCGGGACAGGGGTTTCACCCCTCCACTTT
-	few	TRBV20-1	TRBJ2-7	CSARDQRGIWYEQYF	TGCAGTGCTAGAGATCAAAGGGGGATATGGTACGAGCAGTACTTC
TRBD1	-	TRBV24-1	TRBJ1-2	CATSDSITGVDYGYTF	TGTGCCACCAGTGACAGTATTACAGGGGTTGACTATGGCTACACCTTC
-	many	TRBV27	TRBJ2-1	CASSPSRANEQFF	TGTGCCAGCAGTCCCTCCAGGGCAAATGAGCAGTTCTTC
TRBD2	many	TRBV11-2	TRBJ2-2	CASSLGLADTGELFF	TGTGCCAGCAGCTTAGGTCTAGCGGACACCGGGGAGCTGTTTTTT
-	-	TRBV24-1	TRBJ2-3	CATSDPGASSTDTQYF	TGTGCCACCAGTGATCCCGGGGCTTCTAGCACAGATACGCAGTATTTT
TRBD2	many	TRBV28	TRBJ2-1	CASNIGWSLHVPSGSSYNEQFF	TGTGCCAGCAACATTGGGTGGAGCCTACACGTCCCTAGCGGGTCCTCCTACAATGAGCAGTTCTTC
TRBD2	few	TRBV6-2/TRBV6-3	TRBJ2-3	CASSYSEIAGGTQYF	TGTGCCAGCAGTTACTCTGAGATAGCGGGAGGCACGCAGTATTTT
-	-	TRBV24-1	TRBJ1-5	CATSDPREGNQPQHF	TGTGCCACCAGTGATCCGAGGGAGGGCAATCAGCCCCAGCATTTT
-	many	TRBV6-1	TRBJ1-5	CASSEQGQSNQPQHF	TGTGCCAGCAGCGAGCAGGGACAAAGCAATCAGCCCCAGCATTTT
TRBD2	-	TRBV7-2	TRBJ2-1	CASSLALAGGTGQFF	TGTGCCAGCAGCTTAGCTCTAGCGGGAGGAACGGGGCAGTTCTTC
-	few	TRBV20-1	TRBJ2-5	CSAPGTYQETQYF	TGCAGTGCCCCCGGGACGTATCAAGAGACCCAGTACTTC
TRBD1	-	TRBV27	TRBJ1-3	CASSPTGGRNTIYF	TGTGCCAGCAGTCCTACAGGGGGCAGAAACACCATATATTTT
-	many	TRBV20-1	TRBJ1-1	CSAKRPGNTEAFF	TGCAGTGCTAAGCGGCCCGGGAACACTGAAGCTTTCTTT
TRBD2	-	TRBV2	TRBJ2-3	CASSGRASGYTDTQYF	TGTGCCAGCAGTGGTCGGGCTAGCGGGTACACAGATACGCAGTATTTT
TRBD1	many	TRBV3-1	TRBJ1-5	CASSQGTGGIPNQPQHF	TGTGCCAGCAGCCAAGGGACAGGGGGCATCCCCAATCAGCCCCAGCATTTT
-	-	TRBV27	TRBJ2-5	CASSVGGRETQYF	TGTGCCAGCAGTGTAGGGGGGCGAGAGACCCAGTACTTC
-	once	TRBV6-5	TRBJ2-1	CASSYSSGTYEQFF	TGTGCCAGCAGTTACTCATCAGGGACCTACGAGCAGTTCTTC
-	few	TRBV7-3	TRBJ1-2	CASSPSGGALYGYTF	TGTGCCAGCAGCCCCTCGGGGGGCGCTCTGTATGGCTACACCTTC
TRBD2	few	TRBV15	TRBJ2-1	CATGGTSNEQFF	TGTGCCACCGGCGGGACTAGCAATGAGCAGTTCTTC
-	few	TRBV9	TRBJ2-2	CASSGTGWTGELFF	TGTGCCAGCAGCGGAACAGGTTGGACCGGGGAGCTGTTTTTT
TRBD2	many	TRBV20-1	TRBJ2-3	CSAGTSGSPARTDTQYF	TGCAGTGCTGGGACTAGCGGGAGCCCCGCCCGCACAGATACGCAGTATTTT
-	many	TRBV14	TRBJ2-7	CASSQVVATTYEQYF	TGTGCCAGCAGCCAAGTAGTCGCCACAACCTACGAGCAGTACTTC
-	many	TRBV6-9	TRBJ1-5	CASSYPGESNQPQHF	TGTGCCAGCAGTTACCCTGGGGAGAGCAATCAGCCCCAGCATTTT
-	-	TRBV29-1	TRBJ1-5	CSVLSGGWEQPQHF	TGCAGCGTTCTTTCGGGGGGCTGGGAGCAGCCCCAGCATTTT
-	many	TRBV11-2	TRBJ1-2	CASSLVGRKDGYTF	TGTGCCAGCAGCTTAGTGGGTCGGAAGGATGGCTACACCTTC
TRBD1	-	TRBV9	TRBJ2-3	CASSFRQGPRDTQYF	TGTGCCAGCAGCTTCCGACAGGGACCTAGGGATACGCAGTATTTT
-	-	TRBV7-2	TRBJ1-2	CASSLSPLPGVGYGYTF	TGTGCCAGCAGCTTATCACCCCTCCCGGGGGTGGGTTATGGCTACACCTTC
-	few	TRBV28	TRBJ1-4	CASSSGPTRKINEKLFF	TGTGCCAGCAGTTCGGGGCCTACACGGAAGATCAATGAAAAACTGTTTTTT
TRBD2	many	TRBV7-6	TRBJ2-7	CASSLTAGEVNEQYF	TGTGCCAGCAGCTTAACAGCGGGAGAGGTAAACGAGCAGTACTTC
TRBD2	few	TRBV18	TRBJ2-5	CASSPTSGKQETQYF	TGTGCCAGCTCACCGACTAGCGGTAAACAAGAGACCCAGTACTTC
TRBD1	many	TRBV5-1	TRBJ2-3	CASWGGTGGLADTQYF	TGCGCCAGCTGGGGAGGAACAGGGGGTCTGGCGGATACGCAGTATTTT
-	many	TRBV11-2	TRBJ2-7	CASSLAGTTSYEQYF	TGTGCCAGCAGCTTAGCCGGGACCACCTCCTACGAGCAGTACTTC
-	many	TRBV3-1	TRBJ2-1	CASSQGTGNEQFF	TGTGCCAGCAGCCAAGGGACTGGGAATGAGCAGTTCTTC